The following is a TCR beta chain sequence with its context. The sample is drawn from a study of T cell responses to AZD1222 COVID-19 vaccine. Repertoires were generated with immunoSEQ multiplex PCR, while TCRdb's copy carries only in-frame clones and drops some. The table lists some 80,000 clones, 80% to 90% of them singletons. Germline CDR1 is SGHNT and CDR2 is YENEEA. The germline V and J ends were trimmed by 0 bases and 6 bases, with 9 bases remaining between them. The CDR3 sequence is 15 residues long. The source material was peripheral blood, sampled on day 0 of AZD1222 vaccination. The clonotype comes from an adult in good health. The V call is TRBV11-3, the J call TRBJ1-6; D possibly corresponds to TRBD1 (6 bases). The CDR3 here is CASSLDGRGNSPLHF. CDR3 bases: TGTGCCAGCAGCTTAGACGGCAGGGGTAATTCACCCCTCCACTTT.